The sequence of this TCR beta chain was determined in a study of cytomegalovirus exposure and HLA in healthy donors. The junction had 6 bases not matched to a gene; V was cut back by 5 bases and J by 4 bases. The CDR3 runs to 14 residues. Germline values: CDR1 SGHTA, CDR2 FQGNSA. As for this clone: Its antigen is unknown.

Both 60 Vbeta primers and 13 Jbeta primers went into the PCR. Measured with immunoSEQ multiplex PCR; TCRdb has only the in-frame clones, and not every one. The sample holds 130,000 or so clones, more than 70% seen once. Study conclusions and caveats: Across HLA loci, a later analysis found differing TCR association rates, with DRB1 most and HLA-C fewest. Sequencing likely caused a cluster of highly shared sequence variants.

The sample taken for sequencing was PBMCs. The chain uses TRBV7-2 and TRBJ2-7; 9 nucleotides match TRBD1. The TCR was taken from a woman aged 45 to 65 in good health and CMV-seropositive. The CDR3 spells CASSPHGTGYEQYF. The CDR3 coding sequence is TGTGCCAGCAGCCCCCATGGGACAGGGTACGAGCAGTACTTC.